This TCR beta chain came from a study of blood T cells in healthy people across ages. Study context: About one barcoded beta molecule per two T cells came from capture by template switching.

Study-level results: Diversity of TCR beta per million T cells declined in a roughly linear way with age.

On this clonotype itself: Its cognate antigen is unknown.

Primers used in a second PCR of about 6 to 11 cycles were a sample-barcoded 5' primer and a J-beta primer mix. One entry per CDR3 protein results from TCRdb running MiXCR on the 5' RACE reads. The sample carries roughly 700,000 distinct CDR3 sequences, about 30% recorded once. V lost 6 bases, J lost 5 bases, and 16 bases stayed unmatched. CDR1 and CDR2 (germline): SGHVS, FNYEAQ. The CDR3 consists of 17 residues. The sequencing sample was made of blood. The chain recombines TRBV7-6 with TRBJ1-1; TRBD1 matches 9 bases. This TCR came from an elderly woman in good health. The DNA for the CDR3 is TGTGCCAGCAGTGACCAGGACAGGGGTTTTTACCGTACTGAAGCTTTCTTT. It is translated as CASSDQDRGFYRTEAFF.